This is a list of T cell receptor beta chains from one sample in a study of post-analysis software for immune sequencing data. In TCRdb, the PCR reads were re-called with MiXCR into one record per CDR3 protein. The sample lists about 820,000 distinct CDR3 sequences, approximately 57% occurring once. Sample: blood. Receptors originate from a girl aged 5-17 years with multiple sclerosis. CDR3s include the opening cysteine and the closing phenylalanine or tryptophan. Fields, in order: clone size, J gene, D gene, V gene, CDR3 DNA, CDR3 protein. D genes are given only for firm matches. Rows give clone size only sometimes, using once, few, many, or a class for an expanded clone.

- TRBJ2-5 - TRBV5-1 TGCGCCAGCAGCTTGGCCCAGGGGAAGGCGGAGACCCAGTACTTC CASSLAQGKAETQYF
- TRBJ2-1 - TRBV7-3 TGTGCCAGCAGCCCCCACCAGCGTTACAATGAGCAGTTCTTC CASSPHQRYNEQFF
- TRBJ2-7 - TRBV20-1 TGCAGTGCTAGAGGCATCCAGGCGCACGAGCAGTACTTC CSARGIQAHEQYF
once TRBJ2-7 - TRBV6-1 TGTGCCAGCAGTGAAGAGGGGGGGAGGGGGCAGCAGTACTTC CASSEEGGRGQQYF
few TRBJ2-5 - TRBV29-1 TGCAGCCTCACGCGAGAGGGTTGGGCAGAGACCCAGTACTTC CSLTREGWAETQYF
few TRBJ2-7 - TRBV5-5 TGTGCCAGCAGCGGCAGGGGACTACACTACGAGCAGTACTTC CASSGRGLHYEQYF
- TRBJ2-1 TRBD1 TRBV20-1 TGCAGTGCTGCTAGGGTGGGGACAGGAAGCAATGAGCAGTTCTTC CSAARVGTGSNEQFF
- TRBJ1-1 - TRBV15 TGTGCCACCAGCCCGGGGCTTTCGAACACTGAAGCTTTCTTT CATSPGLSNTEAFF
- TRBJ1-2 - TRBV29-1 TGCAGCGTTGAAGAGGTAGTACGGGGCTACACCTTC CSVEEVVRGYTF
- TRBJ2-1 - TRBV20-1 TGCAGTGGAGAAGCCTCCTACAATGAGCAGTTCTTC CSGEASYNEQFF
- TRBJ2-3 - TRBV7-6 TGTGCCAGCAGCCTACCCCCAGGCGGGGCGACAGATACGCAGTATTTT CASSLPPGGATDTQYF
few TRBJ2-7 - TRBV20-1 TGCAGTGCTAGAGATCCCCAGTTAACCTACGAGCAGTACTTC CSARDPQLTYEQYF
- TRBJ1-1 - TRBV5-1 TGCGCCAGCAGCTTGGGAACGGGGGCTGTAGCTTTCTTT CASSLGTGAVAFF
few TRBJ1-1 - TRBV20-1 TGCAGTGCTAGGGAGGGAGGGGACACTGAAGCTTTCTTT CSAREGGDTEAFF
once TRBJ2-3 TRBD2 TRBV5-1 TGCGCCAGCAGTTTCGGACTAGCGAAGGCCACAGATACGCAGTATTTT CASSFGLAKATDTQYF
few TRBJ2-1 TRBD2 TRBV7-9 TGTGCCAGCAGCTTATCACAACTAGCGGGGGGGAACAATGAGCAGTTCTTC CASSLSQLAGGNNEQFF
- TRBJ2-7 TRBD2 TRBV19 TGTGCCAGTAGTATATCGAGCGGGAGTCCCTCCTACGAGCAGTACTTC CASSISSGSPSYEQYF
few TRBJ2-5 - TRBV7-3 TGTGCCAGCAGCAAGGAAGCTAGCAAAGAGACCCAGTACTTC CASSKEASKETQYF
few TRBJ2-3 TRBD1 TRBV5-1 TGCGCCAGCAGCGACGACAGGGGCGCAGATACGCAGTATTTT CASSDDRGADTQYF
few TRBJ2-5 TRBD2 TRBV3-1 TGTGCCAGCAGCCTGATAGCGGGAGGGCCCAAGACCCAGTACTTC CASSLIAGGPKTQYF
- TRBJ2-3 - TRBV20-1 TGCAGTGCTAGAGGGGGAGCTGGGAGCACAGATACGCAGTATTTT CSARGGAGSTDTQYF
- TRBJ1-1 - TRBV5-6 TGTGCCAGCAGCGTCAGGGCCGCCACTGAAGCTTTCTTT CASSVRAATEAFF
- TRBJ2-7 TRBD1 TRBV11-2 TGTGCCAGCAGCCGTCCGGGACAGGGTTGGGACGAGCAGTACTTC CASSRPGQGWDEQYF
- TRBJ1-6 - TRBV15 TGTGCCACCAGCAGAGATATTAGGGGACCTTATAATTCACCCCTCCACTTT CATSRDIRGPYNSPLHF
- TRBJ1-5 - TRBV6-4 TGTGCCAGCAGTGACCGTGTTCCGATTAGCAATCAGCCCCAGCATTTT CASSDRVPISNQPQHF
few TRBJ2-1 - TRBV6-5 TGTGCCAGCAGTTACCCTCACGGCGGTCAGGGTTACTACAATGAGCAGTTCTTC CASSYPHGGQGYYNEQFF
- TRBJ2-5 - TRBV20-1 TGCAGTGCTGCATACGGGAGTACTCTAGGAGAGACCCAGTACTTC CSAAYGSTLGETQYF
once TRBJ2-7 TRBD2 TRBV12-3/TRBV12-4 TGTGCCACCAAGCGGGGGGGCAGGTATAACGAGCAGTACTTC CATKRGGRYNEQYF
- TRBJ2-1 TRBD2 TRBV5-1 TGCGTCAGCAGCGCCAGCGGGGCGTACAATGAGCAGTTCTTC CVSSASGAYNEQFF
- TRBJ2-3 - TRBV20-1 TGCAGCGCTAGAGATGGAGGGAGGTTCACAGATACGCAGTATTTT CSARDGGRFTDTQYF
- TRBJ2-5 - TRBV7-9 TGTGCCAGCAGCGCAGGGACCGCGATCAACCAAGAGACCCAGTACTTC CASSAGTAINQETQYF
- TRBJ1-5 - TRBV4-1 TGCGCCAGCAGCGGCATCGGAAGCGGCAGCAATCAGCCCCAGCATTTT CASSGIGSGSNQPQHF